These 26 T cell receptor beta chains came from one sample sequenced in a study of regulatory T cells in long-lasting Graves disease. Time point given: newly diagnosed GD, antithyroid drugs for less than 3 months. The TCR library was prepared using RNA isolated from PBMCs. Assembly of TCR beta libraries relied on iRepertoire HTBI primers together with Arm-PCR of CDR3 regions. TCRdb recomputed calls from the multiplex PCR reads with MiXCR, one row per CDR3 protein. The sample lists some 500,000 distinct CDR3 sequences, 13% occurring once. The data were also submitted as part of a second study, on T cells in Graves' hyperthyroidism and ophthalmopathy.

Material: peripheral blood mononuclear cells (PBMCs), obtained at new diagnosis, from a patient treated with antithyroid drugs. Receptors were obtained from a man aged 25 to 40 with Graves disease.

The chain combines TRBV3-1 with TRBJ2-1; D is possibly TRBD2 (6 bases). This CDR3 contains 17 residues. Germline CDR1 and CDR2: LGHDT and YNNKEL (reference sequence). Trimming shortened V by 0 bases and J by 4 bases, and 16 bases separated the two germline ends. The DNA for the CDR3 is TGTGCCAGCAGCCAAGAACTGGTTAGGGGAGGTTACAATGAGCAGTTCTTC. Amino acid sequence: CASSQELVRGGYNEQFF.

This clonotype occurred many times. The chain recombines TRBV20-1 with TRBJ2-7; a weak D match, TRBD2 (5 bases). Trimming took 5 bases from V and 7 from J, leaving 24 bases between them. CDR1 and CDR2 (germline): DFQATT, SNEGSKA (reference sequence). CDR3 size: 15 residues. CDR3 loop: CSAADRSAPFWEQYF. Here the CDR3 DNA reads TGCAGTGCTGCCGACCGTAGCGCCCCATTCTGGGAGCAGTACTTC.

This clonotype occurred many times. The chain is built from TRBV11-2 and TRBJ2-3, with unresolved D. The CDR3 loop spans 14 amino acids. Deletions cut 0 bases from V and 2 bases from J, with 6 bases between. The germline gives CDR1 SGHAT, CDR2 FQNNGV. Here the CDR3 DNA reads TGTGCCAGCAGCTTAGAAGAGGTCACAGATACGCAGTATTTT. This gives the protein CASSLEEVTDTQYF.

This clonotype was recorded at least ten times. The chain uses TRBV7-9 and TRBJ2-7, with D possibly TRBD1 on 6 matching bases. V lost 3 bases to trimming and J lost 4 bases, with 16 bases between them. Germline CDR1 reads SEHNR; CDR2 reads FQNEAQ (reference sequence). The CDR3 is made up of 15 amino acids. For the CDR3, the DNA is TGTGCCAGCAGCTTCGCCTGGTTGGGGGCATACGAGCAGTACTTC. This codes for CASSFAWLGAYEQYF.

This clonotype was recorded many times. The J gene is TRBJ2-7, the V gene TRBV11-2; D possibly corresponds to TRBD1 (6 bases). The CDR3 contains 13 residues. Germline V gives CDR1 SGHAT, CDR2 FQNNGV. V lost 5 bases and J 3 bases, leaving 11 bases between the germline ends. This CDR3 reads CASSPTGDYEQYF. CDR3 DNA sequence: TGTGCCAGCAGCCCGACAGGCGACTACGAGCAGTACTTC.

In its sample, this clonotype was seen many times. J is TRBJ2-3 and V is TRBV6-2 or TRBV6-3; D might be TRBD1 (6 bases). With 7 bases removed from V and 5 bases from J, the gap between germline ends came to 16 bases. This CDR3 is built from 14 residues. Per germline, CDR1 MNHEY and CDR2 SVGEGT. CDR3 region: CASTLGRGLDTQYF. CDR3 in DNA: TGTGCCAGCACCCTGGGCAGGGGTTTAGATACGCAGTATTTT.

The V call is TRBV20-1, the J call TRBJ1-4; D ambiguous. Germline V CDR1 and CDR2: DFQATT, SNEGSKA (reference sequence). V was cut by 3 bases and J by 7 bases, with 12 bases left in between. This CDR3 has 13 residues. CDR3 in DNA: TGCAGTGCTAGCCCAATTACGGGTGAAAAACTGTTTTTT. Amino acid sequence: CSASPITGEKLFF.

A remark on this clonotype: A far larger clone is just one base off, so this is likely a read error. This rearrangement joins TRBV12-3 or TRBV12-4 to TRBJ2-1, with D hard to call. V dropped 5 bases and J dropped 10 bases, with 9 bases sitting between them. The CDR3 is 11 residues long. The CDR3 reads CASSRAWEQFF. CDR3 bases: TGTGCCAGCAGTCGAGCCTGGGAGCAGTTCTTC.

This clonotype appeared many times. This chain uses TRBV3-1 with TRBJ2-2; either TRBD1 or TRBD2 may fit D (5 bases each). The germline V gene has CDR1 LGHDT and CDR2 YNNKEL (reference sequence). The V end lost 1 base, the J end lost 1 base, and 7 bases lay between the germline ends. The CDR3 covers 15 residues. CDR3 in DNA: TGTGCCAGCAGCCAAGCGGGGCAGAACACCGGGGAGCTGTTTTTT. This sequence encodes CASSQAGQNTGELFF.

This clonotype has just a few counts. V usage is TRBV7-9 and J usage is TRBJ2-7; TRBD1 is a possible D gene (6 bases). CDR3 length equals 15 residues. V shed 2 bases and J shed 6 bases, with 17 bases lying between them. CDR1 and CDR2 (germline): SEHNR, FQNEAQ (reference sequence). CDR3 protein: CASSLHRVSVAEQYF. The CDR3 nucleotides are TGTGCCAGCAGCTTACACAGGGTATCGGTAGCCGAGCAGTACTTC.

This clonotype was recorded many times. The chain joins TRBV24-1 to TRBJ2-1; D may correspond to TRBD1 or TRBD2 (5 bases each). CDR3 length equals 11 residues. V shed 5 bases and J shed 10 bases, with 8 bases lying between them. Germline assignment: CDR1 KGHDR and CDR2 SFDVKD. The CDR3 spells CATSGGVEQFF. The DNA of the CDR3 is TGTGCCACCAGTGGAGGGGTAGAGCAGTTCTTC.

As concerns this clonotype: This could be a read error, since a much larger clone is one nucleotide away. The V gene is TRBV7-8, the J gene TRBJ2-5, with D possibly called TRBD1 or TRBD2 (5 bases each). Trimming took 11 bases from V and 7 from J, leaving 23 bases between them. In germline, CDR1 is SGHVS, CDR2 FQNEAQ. The CDR3 runs to 14 residues. The CDR3 DNA is TGTGCCGGCACCCACAGGCAGGAGGTTGGGACCCAGTACTTC. It specifies CAGTHRQEVGTQYF.

This clonotype occurred a few times. Since the CDR3 does not end with the conserved phenylalanine or tryptophan, this likely comes from a read error. V gene TRBV20-1 combines with J gene TRBJ2-7; tentatively, D is TRBD2 (6 bases). In germline, CDR1 is DFQATT, CDR2 SNEGSKA (reference sequence). The V end was cut by 5 bases, the J end by 4 bases, with 15 bases between. The CDR3 consists of 13 residues. The CDR3 sequence: CSAAPSGPYEQYL. In DNA form, the CDR3 reads TGCAGTGCTGCGCCCAGCGGGCCTTACGAGCAGTACCTC.

This clonotype came up many times. The rearrangement joins TRBV15 to TRBJ2-1; 9 bases map to TRBD2. V gave up 4 bases and J gave up 6 bases; unmatched junction bases: 4. The length of the CDR3 is 14 residues. In germline, CDR1 is LNHNV, CDR2 YYDKDF (reference sequence). Here the CDR3 reads CATSTSGTRNEQFF. For the CDR3, the DNA is TGTGCCACCAGCACTAGCGGGACTCGCAATGAGCAGTTCTTC.

The gene calls are TRBV3-1 and TRBJ2-4; possible D gene TRBD2, 6 bases. There are 15 residues in the CDR3. The germline gives CDR1 LGHDT, CDR2 YNNKEL (reference sequence). The CDR3 loop is CATSRGTGTPTIQYF. CDR3 nucleotides: TGTGCTACCAGCAGAGGAACCGGGACTCCGACCATTCAGTACTTC.

This clonotype was seen ten or more times. The V call is TRBV20-1, the J call TRBJ1-2; TRBD1 agrees at 9 bases. J lost 2 bases, V lost 6 bases, and 4 bases had no gene match. Germline V gene sequence: CDR1 DFQATT, CDR2 SNEGSKA (reference sequence). CDR3 length: 13 residues. CDR3 coding DNA: TGCAGTGCAGCCGGGACAGGGAACTATGGCTACACCTTC. It specifies CSAAGTGNYGYTF.

This rearrangement joins TRBV20-1 to TRBJ2-1; D perhaps matches TRBD2 (5 bases). The CDR3 totals 14 residues. Germline V gives CDR1 DFQATT, CDR2 SNEGSKA (reference sequence). Trimming left V 5 bases short and J 6 bases short, with 17 bases between. For the CDR3, the DNA is TGCAGTGCTGACCCTAGCCGATCTTGCAATGAGCAGTTCTTC. Its translation is CSADPSRSCNEQFF.

This clonotype showed up many times. V gene TRBV10-1 combines with J gene TRBJ1-2; no definite D call. The V end lost 3 bases, the J end lost 0 bases, and 5 bases lay between the germline ends. CDR1 and CDR2 from the germline V gene are WNHNN and SYGVQD (reference sequence). This CDR3 has 13 residues. The CDR3 here is CASSDGPNYGYTF. For the CDR3, the DNA is TGCGCCAGCAGTGACGGGCCTAACTATGGCTACACCTTC.

At least ten counts were recorded for this clonotype. The chain carries TRBV11-1 and TRBJ2-4; D not certain. The V gene's germline CDR1 is SGHAT and CDR2 FQDESV (reference sequence). V gave up 6 bases and J gave up 0 bases, with 9 bases separating them. The CDR3 has 14 residues. The CDR3 loop reads CASSQDLAKNIQYF. CDR3 nucleotide sequence: TGTGCCAGCAGTCAGGACCTAGCCAAAAACATTCAGTACTTC. Full variable domain (rest looked up from reference TRBV11-1 and TRBJ2-4): EAEVAQSPRYKITEKSQAVAFWCDPISGHATLYWYRQILGQGPELLVQFQDESVVDDSQLPKDRFSAERLKGVDSTLKIQPAELGDSAMYLCASSQDLAKNIQYFGAGTRLSVL.

This clonotype was detected a few times. The rearrangement uses TRBV11-2 and TRBJ2-2; TRBD2 matches 8 bases. With 5 bases clipped from V and 2 bases from J, the junction kept 7 bases outside the gene matches. The CDR3 length is 16 residues. Germline-derived CDR1 and CDR2 are SGHAT and FQNNGV. CDR3 sequence reads: CASSARLATNTGELFF. CDR3 nucleotides: TGTGCCAGCAGCGCGAGACTAGCGACTAACACCGGGGAGCTGTTTTTT.

This clonotype was observed a few times. Since the CDR3 does not end with the conserved phenylalanine or tryptophan, this likely comes from a read error. The DNA is omitted, as the CDR3 cannot be located on it reliably, and the CDR3 follows TCRdb's listing. The rearrangement links TRBV3-1 to TRBJ1-1; TRBD1 is taken as the D call from the table, unchecked against the DNA. Germline CDR1 reads LGHDT; CDR2 reads YNNKEL (reference sequence). The CDR3 has 12 amino acids, counting both end residues. The CDR3 is CASSQGQGPSFL.

This clonotype occurred once. A much larger clone differs from this one at a single base, so this may be a read error. The CDR3 nucleotides are TGTGCCAGCTGTCCCTCTTTAGACTACGAGCAGTACTTC. This sequence encodes CASCPSLDYEQYF. The rearrangement joins TRBV6-1 to TRBJ2-7; D gene unclear. The V end was cut by 8 bases, the J end by 3 bases, with 14 bases between. The CDR3 runs 13 residues. Germline CDR1 is MNHNS and CDR2 is SASEGT.

This chain connects TRBV18 to TRBJ1-1; 9 bases are a match to TRBD1. Trimming at V came to 3 bases and at J to 5 bases, leaving 10 bases not matched to a gene. CDR1 is KGHSH and CDR2 is LQKENI in the germline V gene. This CDR3 has 16 amino acids. The CDR3 coding sequence is TGTGCCAGCTCACCGCCCTGGACAGGGGTAGGGACTGAAGCTTTCTTT. As protein: CASSPPWTGVGTEAFF.

This clonotype has more than one count but fewer than ten. The chain combines TRBV6-2 or TRBV6-3 with TRBJ2-7; TRBD1 is a possible D gene (6 bases). Germline values: CDR1 MNHEY, CDR2 SVGEGT. This CDR3 spans 16 amino acids. V dropped 4 bases and J dropped 0 bases, with 16 bases sitting between them. CDR3 residues: CASSSFRDTFSYEQYF. CDR3 nucleotide sequence: TGTGCCAGCAGTTCCTTCCGGGACACCTTCTCCTACGAGCAGTACTTC.

Remarks on this clonotype: A far more abundant clone sits one base away, making this likely a read error. The rearrangement uses TRBV6-9 and TRBJ1-1; 8 nucleotides align to TRBD1. The germline V gene encodes CDR1 MNHGY and CDR2 SVAAGI. This CDR3 has 14 amino acids. Trimming cost V 4 bases and J 7 bases; bases outside gene matches: 8. CDR3 bases: TGTGCCAGCAGTTCCGGGACAGGATCCTTTGAAGCTTTCTTT. Translation gives CASSSGTGSFEAFF.

In its sample, this clonotype was seen many times. This sequence joins TRBV3-1 and TRBJ1-1; D uncertain. Trimming shortened V by 0 bases and J by 7 bases, and 12 bases separated the two germline ends. Germline V gene sequence: CDR1 LGHDT, CDR2 YNNKEL (reference sequence). The CDR3 has 14 residues. The CDR3 region has the DNA TGTGCCAGCAGCCAAGAAGCACCCTTGGATGAAGCTTTCTTT. This gives the protein CASSQEAPLDEAFF.